Reported below is one T cell receptor beta chain. This specimen comes from a study of blood T cell repertoires in COVID-19. Study-level background: The origin of the acute and convalescent COVID-19 samples was the United States, Italy and Spain.

The CDR3 has 19 residues. Trimming cost V 3 bases and J 1 base; bases outside gene matches: 11. The germline CDR1 and CDR2 sequences are SGHTA and FQGNSA. How the authors handled the data: Estimation of nucleated cell counts relied on the amplification of reference gene primers. This table comes from immunoSEQ multiplex PCR, and its TCRdb copy is limited to in-frame clones, with some not included. That table gives V, J and clone size, and the DNA gave D and trimming. The sample yields tens of thousands of clones, around 86% seen once. The sequence derives from a human donor in a cohort sampled during active COVID-19. Sample: peripheral blood. The chain carries TRBV7-2 and TRBJ2-3; 12 bases fit TRBD2. The DNA for the CDR3 is TGTGCCAGCAGCTTGCTAGCGGGGGGGGCCGGACGCGGCACAGATACGCAGTATTTT. This sequence encodes CASSLLAGGAGRGTDTQYF.